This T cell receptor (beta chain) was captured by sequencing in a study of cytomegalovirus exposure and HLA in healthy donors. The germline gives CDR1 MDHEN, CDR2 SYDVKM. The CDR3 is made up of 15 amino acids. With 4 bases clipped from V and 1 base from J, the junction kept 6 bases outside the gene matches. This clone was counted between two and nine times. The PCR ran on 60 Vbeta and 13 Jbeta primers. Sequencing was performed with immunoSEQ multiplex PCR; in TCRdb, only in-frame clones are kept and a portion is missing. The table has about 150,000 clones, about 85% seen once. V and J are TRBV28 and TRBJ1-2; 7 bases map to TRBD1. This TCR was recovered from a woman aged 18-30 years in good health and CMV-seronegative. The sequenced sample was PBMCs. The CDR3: CASSSGTENNYGYTF. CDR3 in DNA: TGTGCCAGCAGTTCCGGGACAGAGAATAACTATGGCTACACCTTC.